The next 22 T cell receptor beta chains were all read from a single sample in a study of blood T cell repertoires in COVID-19. Libraries were prepared by immunoSEQ multiplex PCR; TCRdb keeps only in-frame clonotypes and omits some of them. The sample shows over 50,000 clones, approximately 80% of them seen only once. The sequenced material came from peripheral blood. Receptors were obtained from a woman between 45 and 65 years old with active or convalescent COVID-19.

This clone was detected only a few times. The rearrangement uses TRBV7-2 and TRBJ1-3; 11 bases are shared with TRBD1. The germline CDR1 and CDR2 sequences are SGHTA and FQGNSA. The CDR3 has 15 amino acids. After removal of 4 bases from V and 8 bases from J, the junction contained 7 bases not matched to a gene. CDR3 region: CASSWDRGNPDTIYF. CDR3 bases: TGTGCCAGCAGCTGGGACAGGGGGAACCCCGACACCATATATTTT. Combining the CDR3 with reference TRBV7-2 and TRBJ1-3 gives the whole variable domain GAGVSQSPSNKVTEKGKDVELRCDPISGHTALYWYRQSLGQGLEFLIYFQGNSAPDKSGLPSDRFSAERTGGSVSTLTIQRTQQEDSAVYLCASSWDRGNPDTIYFGEGSWLTVV.

The V call is TRBV23-1, the J call TRBJ2-7, with TRBD2 matching over 7 bases. TRBV23-1 is given ORF status, its function remaining uncertain. CDR3 length equals 15 residues. V was pared by 6 bases and J by 0 bases, with 8 bases of the junction left unmatched. CDR3 protein: CASSLRGDPSYEQYF. CDR3 sequence (DNA): TGCGCCAGCAGCCTACGGGGGGACCCCTCCTACGAGCAGTACTTC.

This chain links TRBV7-2 with TRBJ2-2; possibly TRBD1 for D (6 bases). The germline gives CDR1 SGHTA, CDR2 FQGNSA. The CDR3 totals 15 residues. Trimming cost V 1 base and J 4 bases, with 10 bases left between them. The CDR3 loop is CASSLGTVGTGELFF. As DNA, the CDR3 is TGTGCCAGCAGCTTAGGGACAGTAGGCACCGGGGAGCTGTTTTTT.

The chain couples TRBV18 to TRBJ2-7, with D uncertain. The CDR3 is 18 residues long. The germline CDR1 and CDR2 sequences are KGHSH and LQKENI. The V end lost 2 bases, the J end lost 0 bases, and 20 bases lay between the germline ends. The CDR3 spells CASSPKARLARSSYEQYF. Written as DNA, the CDR3 is TGTGCCAGCTCACCAAAGGCTCGTCTGGCTAGAAGCTCCTACGAGCAGTACTTC.

The J gene is TRBJ2-1, the V gene TRBV6-6; a possible D gene is TRBD1 (6 bases). Germline V lookup: CDR1 MNHNY, CDR2 SVGAGI (reference sequence). V lost 5 bases and J lost 7, with 9 bases in between. This CDR3 has 12 amino acids. CDR3 in DNA: TGTGCCAGCAGTGCCACAGGGAATGAGCAGTTCTTC. It yields the protein CASSATGNEQFF.

V usage is TRBV9 and J usage is TRBJ2-3; D possibly corresponds to TRBD1 (6 bases). The germline V gene encodes CDR1 SGDLS and CDR2 YYNGEE. This CDR3 contains 15 residues. V dropped 4 bases and J dropped 0 bases, with 12 bases sitting between them. DNA of the CDR3: TGTGCCAGCAGCTTAGGGGGAGCCAGCACAGATACGCAGTATTTT. Translated: CASSLGGASTDTQYF.

This clone has a handful of counts. V usage is TRBV27 and J usage is TRBJ2-7; TRBD2 matches 10 bases. With V trimmed by 4 bases and J by 2 bases, 11 bases remained unmatched. CDR3 size: 17 residues. Germline lookup yields CDR1 MNHEY and CDR2 SMNVEV (reference sequence). CDR3 sequence reads: CASSSIHLAGDPYEQYF. The CDR3 nucleotides are TGTGCCAGCAGTTCCATTCATCTAGCGGGAGACCCCTACGAGCAGTACTTC.

The genes are TRBV5-1 and TRBJ1-1, with 9 bases identical to TRBD1. Germline V lookup: CDR1 SGHRS, CDR2 YFSETQ. The CDR3 is 16 amino acids. V was pared by 0 bases and J by 2 bases, with 5 bases of the junction left unmatched. The CDR3 DNA sequence: TGCGCCAGCAGCTTGGACAGGGGGCTCCCCAACACTGAAGCTTTCTTT. Translation: CASSLDRGLPNTEAFF.

The chain combines TRBV5-6 with TRBJ2-6, with 11 bases aligning to TRBD1. V was pared by 3 bases and J by 0 bases, with 5 bases of the junction left unmatched. The CDR3 is made up of 18 amino acids. Germline V CDR1 and CDR2: SGHDT, YYEEEE. This CDR3 reads CASSSGTGGNSGANVLTF. The CDR3 bases are TGTGCCAGCAGCTCTGGGACAGGGGGGAACTCTGGGGCCAACGTCCTGACTTTC. Based on the CDR3 plus reference TRBV5-6 and TRBJ2-6, the full variable domain is DAGVTQSPTHLIKTRGQQVTLRCSPKSGHDTVSWYQQALGQGPQFIFQYYEEEERQRGNFPDRFSGHQFPNYSSELNVNALLLGDSALYLCASSSGTGGNSGANVLTFGAGSRLTVL.

The chain carries TRBV19 and TRBJ2-5; TRBD1 matches 9 bases. Germline V gives CDR1 LNHDA, CDR2 SQIVND (reference sequence). This CDR3 has 16 residues. V gave up 2 bases and J gave up 5 bases; unmatched junction bases: 9. The CDR3: CASSIRPGQGSETQYF. The CDR3 bases are TGTGCCAGTAGTATACGACCGGGACAGGGTTCGGAGACCCAGTACTTC.

V usage is TRBV18 and J usage is TRBJ1-1, with D possibly being TRBD1 (6 bases). The CDR3 totals 15 residues. CDR1 is KGHSH, CDR2 LQKENI, per germline. Deletions cut 3 bases from V and 5 bases from J, with 16 bases between. As DNA, the CDR3 is TGTGCCAGCTCACCTCGGGGGGCTTATGGGACTGAAGCTTTCTTT. As protein: CASSPRGAYGTEAFF. Drawing the rest from reference TRBV18 and TRBJ1-1, the complete variable domain is NAGVMQNPRHLVRRRGQEARLRCSPMKGHSHVYWYRQLPEEGLKFMVYLQKENIIDESGMPKERFSAEFPKEGPSILRIQQVVRGDSAAYFCASSPRGAYGTEAFFGQGTRLTVV.

This chain links TRBV19 with TRBJ2-3, with TRBD1 identical over 10 bases. Germline loops: CDR1 LNHDA, CDR2 SQIVND (reference sequence). Trimming took 7 bases from V and 5 from J; bases not matched to a gene: 6. The CDR3 is 14 residues long. The CDR3 DNA sequence: TGTGCCAGTAACCCCGGGACAGGGGAAGATACGCAGTATTTT. Its translation is CASNPGTGEDTQYF.

This clone was counted only a few times. V is TRBV2 and J is TRBJ1-4; 12 positions match TRBD1. CDR1 and CDR2 from the germline V gene are SNHLY and FYNNEI. The CDR3 runs 15 residues. This CDR3 reads CATRDRGQAGEKLFF. CDR3 nucleotides: TGTGCGACCCGGGACAGGGGGCAAGCGGGTGAAAAACTGTTTTTT.

The chain combines TRBV27 with TRBJ2-2; the D is unclear. The CDR3 has 15 residues. Trimming removed 6 bases from V and 1 base from J, with 12 bases in between. Per the germline V gene, CDR1 is MNHEY and CDR2 is SMNVEV (reference sequence). The CDR3 loop is CASRAVAVNTGELFF. Here the CDR3 DNA reads TGTGCCAGCAGGGCGGTAGCAGTGAACACCGGGGAGCTGTTTTTT.

The rearrangement joins TRBV7-2 to TRBJ1-1; possibly TRBD1 for D (6 bases). V dropped 1 base and J dropped 0 bases, with 12 bases sitting between them. The germline V gene has CDR1 SGHTA and CDR2 FQGNSA. The CDR3 is made up of 16 amino acids. DNA of the CDR3: TGTGCCAGCAGCTTAGTTCCCCAGGGGCTGAACACTGAAGCTTTCTTT. It codes for CASSLVPQGLNTEAFF.

V is TRBV30 and J is TRBJ2-1, with a possible D match to TRBD2 (5 bases). Per the germline V gene, CDR1 is GTSNPN and CDR2 is SVGIG (reference sequence). CDR3 length equals 15 residues. V was trimmed by 2 bases and J by 3 bases, leaving 14 bases between them. CDR3 protein: CAWSLPGINYNEQFF. The CDR3 nucleotides read TGTGCCTGGAGTCTCCCGGGGATCAACTACAATGAGCAGTTCTTC. Filled out from reference TRBV30 and TRBJ2-1, the complete variable domain reads SQTIHQWPATLVQPVGSPLSLECTVEGTSNPNLYWYRQAAGRGLQLLFYSVGIGQISSEVPQNLSASRPQDRQFILSSKKLLLSDSGFYLCAWSLPGINYNEQFFGPGTRLTVL.

DNA of the CDR3: TGTGCCAGCAGCCCGTTCGGACTAGGAAGCACAGATACGCAGTATTTT. Translating it yields CASSPFGLGSTDTQYF. The chain has TRBV5-6 and TRBJ2-3; 7 nucleotides match TRBD2. The V and J ends lost 4 bases and 0 bases, in that order; junction bases with no gene match: 8. Germline assignment: CDR1 SGHDT and CDR2 YYEEEE. The CDR3 is 16 amino acids.

This clone has a single count. This sequence joins TRBV28 and TRBJ2-5; 10 nucleotides match TRBD2. J gave up 4 bases and V 7 bases, and 12 bases lay outside the gene matches. The length of the CDR3 is 16 residues. The germline CDR1 and CDR2 sequences are MDHEN and SYDVKM. CDR3: CASIPSSGSASETQYF. The CDR3 DNA follows: TGTGCCAGCATCCCCTCTAGCGGGAGCGCGTCAGAGACCCAGTACTTC.

V is TRBV30 and J is TRBJ2-7; D is ambiguous. This CDR3 comprises 12 residues. V was pared by 2 bases and J by 4 bases, with 9 bases between. Germline values: CDR1 GTSNPN, CDR2 SVGIG (reference sequence). CDR3 coding DNA: TGTGCCTGGAGTAGATCCCTATACGAGCAGTACTTC. This encodes CAWSRSLYEQYF.

The V gene is TRBV5-1, the J gene TRBJ1-3; 12 positions match TRBD1. After removal of 0 bases from V and 4 bases from J, the junction contained 8 bases not matched to a gene. The CDR3 is 18 residues long. Germline V gives CDR1 SGHRS, CDR2 YFSETQ. CDR3: CASSLGSGTGGAGNTIYF. In DNA form, the CDR3 reads TGCGCCAGCAGCTTGGGATCCGGGACAGGGGGCGCGGGAAACACCATATATTTT.

This clone was recorded a few times. The rearrangement links TRBV19 to TRBJ2-7; TRBD1 matches 7 bases. Germline CDR1 LNHDA, CDR2 SQIVND (reference sequence). V was pared by 6 bases and J by 5 bases, with 10 bases of the junction left unmatched. This CDR3 has 14 amino acids. This CDR3 is CASREAGTAHEQYF. The CDR3 DNA reads TGTGCCAGTAGGGAAGCCGGGACAGCGCACGAGCAGTACTTC. Drawing the rest from reference TRBV19 and TRBJ2-7, the complete variable domain is DGGITQSPKYLFRKEGQNVTLSCEQNLNHDAMYWYRQDPGQGLRLIYYSQIVNDFQKGDIAEGYSVSREKKESFPLTVTSAQKNPTAFYLCASREAGTAHEQYFGPGTRLTVT.

This chain links TRBV5-6 with TRBJ1-2; TRBD1 agrees at 7 bases. The germline V gene has CDR1 SGHDT and CDR2 YYEEEE. The CDR3 is made up of 14 amino acids. V shed 0 bases and J 4 bases; nucleotides not matched to a gene: 3. CDR3 sequence reads: CASSLGTGSYGYTF. In DNA, the CDR3 is TGTGCCAGCAGCTTGGGGACAGGTTCCTATGGCTACACCTTC.